This entry lists 2 T cell receptor beta chains sequenced from one sample in a study of blood T cells in healthy people across ages. Alongside a J-beta primer mix, a sample-barcoded 5' primer served in a second PCR lasting about 7 to 11 cycles. TCRdb processed the 5' RACE reads anew with MiXCR; each CDR3 protein has one entry. This sample has approximately 780,000 distinct CDR3 sequences, with more than 25% found just once. Another study also made use of these data, one on T cells of mothers and their children.

Sequencing used blood. The receptors come from a boy between 10 and 17 years old in good health.

CDR3 amino acids: CASTPGVQETQYF. The CDR3 DNA reads as TGTGCCAGCACCCCGGGCGTCCAAGAGACCCAGTACTTC. This chain connects TRBV12-3 or TRBV12-4 to TRBJ2-5; D is uncertain. CDR3 length equals 13 residues. Trimming took 7 bases from V and 1 from J, leaving 10 bases between them.

The CDR3 loop reads CASFFLAGQPYEQYF. For the CDR3, the DNA is TGTGCCAGCTTCTTTCTAGCGGGACAGCCCTACGAGCAGTACTTC. V and J are TRBV2 and TRBJ2-7; TRBD2 matches at 9 bases. J lost 2 bases, V lost 8 bases, and 10 bases had no gene match. CDR1 SNHLY and CDR2 FYNNEI come from the germline V gene. The CDR3 loop spans 15 amino acids.